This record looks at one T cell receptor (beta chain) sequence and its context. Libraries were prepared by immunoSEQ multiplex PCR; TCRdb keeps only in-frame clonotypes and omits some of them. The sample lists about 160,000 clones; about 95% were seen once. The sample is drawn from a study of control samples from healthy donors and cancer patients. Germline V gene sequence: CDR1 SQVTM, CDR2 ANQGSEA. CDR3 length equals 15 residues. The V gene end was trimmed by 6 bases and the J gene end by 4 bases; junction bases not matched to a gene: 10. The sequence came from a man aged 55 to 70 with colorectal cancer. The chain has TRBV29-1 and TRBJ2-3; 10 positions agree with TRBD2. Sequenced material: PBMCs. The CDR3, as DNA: TGCAGCGTGCGAGAGCGGGGGGGCCTTGCAGATACGCAGTATTTT. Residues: CSVRERGGLADTQYF.